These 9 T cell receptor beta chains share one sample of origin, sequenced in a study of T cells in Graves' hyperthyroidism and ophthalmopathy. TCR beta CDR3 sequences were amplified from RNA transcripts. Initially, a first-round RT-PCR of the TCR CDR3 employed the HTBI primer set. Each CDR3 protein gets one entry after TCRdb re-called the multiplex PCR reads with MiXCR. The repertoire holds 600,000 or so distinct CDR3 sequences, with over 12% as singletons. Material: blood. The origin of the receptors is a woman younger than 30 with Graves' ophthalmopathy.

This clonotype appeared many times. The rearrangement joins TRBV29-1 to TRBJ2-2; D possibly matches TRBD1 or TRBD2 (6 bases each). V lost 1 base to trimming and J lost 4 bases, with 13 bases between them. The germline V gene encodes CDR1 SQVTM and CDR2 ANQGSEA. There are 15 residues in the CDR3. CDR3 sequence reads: CSVEGGRGVTGELFF. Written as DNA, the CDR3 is TGCAGCGTTGAAGGGGGAAGGGGGGTCACCGGGGAGCTGTTTTTT.

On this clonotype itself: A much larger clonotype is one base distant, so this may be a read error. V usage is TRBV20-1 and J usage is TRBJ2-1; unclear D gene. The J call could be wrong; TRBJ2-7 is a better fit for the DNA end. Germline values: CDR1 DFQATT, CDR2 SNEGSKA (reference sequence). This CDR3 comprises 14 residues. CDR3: CSARILRSGNEQYF. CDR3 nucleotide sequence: TGCAGTGCTAGAATCCTCCGCTCAGGCAATGAGCAGTACTTC.

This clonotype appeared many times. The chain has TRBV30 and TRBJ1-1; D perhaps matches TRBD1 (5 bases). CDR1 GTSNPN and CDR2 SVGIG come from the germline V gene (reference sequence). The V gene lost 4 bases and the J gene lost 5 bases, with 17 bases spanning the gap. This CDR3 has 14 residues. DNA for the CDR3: TGTGCCTGGACCCCCAAGGAGGGGAATACTGAAGCTTTCTTT. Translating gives CAWTPKEGNTEAFF.

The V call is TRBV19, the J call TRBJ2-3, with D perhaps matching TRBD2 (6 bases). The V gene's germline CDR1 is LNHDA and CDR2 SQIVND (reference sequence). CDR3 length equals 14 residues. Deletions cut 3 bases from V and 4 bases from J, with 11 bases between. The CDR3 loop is CASSIAGGADTQYF. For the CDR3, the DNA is TGTGCCAGTAGTATCGCAGGAGGGGCAGATACGCAGTATTTT.

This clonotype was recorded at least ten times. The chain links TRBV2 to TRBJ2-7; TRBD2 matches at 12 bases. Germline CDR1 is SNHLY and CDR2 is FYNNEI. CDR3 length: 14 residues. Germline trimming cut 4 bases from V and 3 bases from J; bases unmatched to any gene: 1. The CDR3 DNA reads TGTGCCAGCAGTGGGGGACTAGCGGGCTACGAGCAGTACTTC. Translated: CASSGGLAGYEQYF.

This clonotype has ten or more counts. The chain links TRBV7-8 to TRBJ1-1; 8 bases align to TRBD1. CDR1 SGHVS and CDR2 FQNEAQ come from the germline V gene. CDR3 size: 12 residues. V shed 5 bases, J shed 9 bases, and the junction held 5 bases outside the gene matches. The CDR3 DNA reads TGTGCCAGCAGCCCCAGACAGGGGAAAGCTTTCTTT. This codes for CASSPRQGKAFF.

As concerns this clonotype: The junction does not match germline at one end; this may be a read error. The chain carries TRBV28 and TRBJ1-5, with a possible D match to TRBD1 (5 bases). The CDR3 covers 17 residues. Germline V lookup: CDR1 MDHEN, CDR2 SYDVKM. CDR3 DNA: TGTGCCGGCAGTGATCAAGGGACTATCCTTAGCAATCAGCCCCAGCATTTT. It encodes CAGSDQGTILSNQPQHF.

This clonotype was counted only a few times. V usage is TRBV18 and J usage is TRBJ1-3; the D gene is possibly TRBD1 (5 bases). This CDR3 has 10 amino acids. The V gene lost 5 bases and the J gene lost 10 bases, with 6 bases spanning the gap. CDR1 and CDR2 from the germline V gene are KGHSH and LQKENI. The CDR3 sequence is CASSRGTIYF. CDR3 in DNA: TGTGCCAGCTCAAGGGGAACCATATATTTT.

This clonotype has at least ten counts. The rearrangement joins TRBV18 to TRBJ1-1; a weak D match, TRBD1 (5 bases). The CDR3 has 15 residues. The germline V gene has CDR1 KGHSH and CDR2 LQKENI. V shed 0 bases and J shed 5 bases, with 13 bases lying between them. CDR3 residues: CASSPPSQGGTEAFF. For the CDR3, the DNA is TGTGCCAGCTCACCACCGAGTCAGGGAGGTACTGAAGCTTTCTTT. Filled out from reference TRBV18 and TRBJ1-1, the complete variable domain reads NAGVMQNPRHLVRRRGQEARLRCSPMKGHSHVYWYRQLPEEGLKFMVYLQKENIIDESGMPKERFSAEFPKEGPSILRIQQVVRGDSAAYFCASSPPSQGGTEAFFGQGTRLTVV.